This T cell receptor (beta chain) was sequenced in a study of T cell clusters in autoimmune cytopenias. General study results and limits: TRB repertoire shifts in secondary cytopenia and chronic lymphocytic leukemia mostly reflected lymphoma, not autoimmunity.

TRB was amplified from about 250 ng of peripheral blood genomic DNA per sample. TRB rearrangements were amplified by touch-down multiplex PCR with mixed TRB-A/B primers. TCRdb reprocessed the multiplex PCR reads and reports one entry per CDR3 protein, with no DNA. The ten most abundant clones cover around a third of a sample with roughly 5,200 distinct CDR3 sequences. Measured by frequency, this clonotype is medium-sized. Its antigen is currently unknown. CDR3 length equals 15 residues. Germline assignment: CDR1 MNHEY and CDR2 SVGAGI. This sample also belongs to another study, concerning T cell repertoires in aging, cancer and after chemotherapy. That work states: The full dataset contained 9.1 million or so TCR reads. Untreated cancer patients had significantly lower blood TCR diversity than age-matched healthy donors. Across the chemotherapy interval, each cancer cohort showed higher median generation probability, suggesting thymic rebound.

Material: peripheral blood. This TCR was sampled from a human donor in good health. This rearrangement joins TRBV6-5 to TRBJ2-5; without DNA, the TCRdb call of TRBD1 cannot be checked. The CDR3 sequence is CATNTWDRAVETQYF.